Presented here are 30 T cell receptor beta chains from one specimen sequenced in a study of blood T cell repertoires in COVID-19. Sequencing was performed with immunoSEQ multiplex PCR; in TCRdb, only in-frame clones are kept and a portion is missing. The table has over 200,000 clones, more than 75% seen once. The sequencing input was peripheral blood. Every receptor here comes from a man at least 80 years old with acute or convalescent COVID-19.

This chain joins TRBV3-1 (or the pseudogene TRBV3-2) and TRBJ2-7; D is undetermined. Trimming removed 1 base at V and 0 bases at J, with 10 bases between. The CDR3 consists of 15 residues. Germline CDR1 LGHDT, CDR2 YNNKEL (reference sequence). CDR3 loop: CASSQGPGSSYEQYF. CDR3 DNA sequence: TGTGCCAGCAGCCAAGGCCCGGGTAGCTCCTACGAGCAGTACTTC.

This sequence joins TRBV28 and TRBJ1-6, with a possible D match to TRBD1 (5 bases). Germline CDR1 reads MDHEN; CDR2 reads SYDVKM. Trimming left V 8 bases short and J 14 bases short, with 22 bases between. The CDR3 is 14 amino acids. This CDR3 is CASCLGGECVSLHF. CDR3 DNA sequence: TGTGCCAGCTGCCTCGGAGGGGAGTGCGTATCCCTCCACTTT.

This clone was detected only once. The chain links TRBV6-6 to TRBJ1-4; TRBD1 is a possible D gene (5 bases). CDR3 length: 13 amino acids. The V gene's germline CDR1 is MNHNY and CDR2 SVGAGI (reference sequence). V lost 10 bases and J lost 4, with 13 bases in between. CDR3 nucleotides: TGTGCCACCCGCCAGGGAAATAATGAAAAACTGTTTTTT. It codes for CATRQGNNEKLFF.

This chain links TRBV27 with TRBJ2-5, with D possibly matching TRBD1 (6 bases). The ends were cut back, 5 bases at V and 4 bases at J, with 14 bases in the middle. The germline V gene has CDR1 MNHEY and CDR2 SMNVEV (reference sequence). This CDR3 spans 14 amino acids. CDR3 amino acids: CASSPQGPRETQYF. The CDR3 coding sequence is TGTGCCAGCAGTCCACAGGGACCACGAGAGACCCAGTACTTC.

The chain carries TRBV5-1 and TRBJ2-7; TRBD1 might be the D (7 bases). Trimming shortened V by 0 bases and J by 3 bases, and 13 bases separated the two germline ends. The CDR3 covers 15 residues. Per germline, CDR1 SGHRS and CDR2 YFSETQ. CDR3 loop: CASSLAAGGGYEQYF. In nucleotides, the CDR3 is TGCGCCAGCAGCTTGGCGGCAGGGGGAGGCTACGAGCAGTACTTC.

The gene calls are TRBV27 and TRBJ1-6; a weak D match, TRBD1 (5 bases). With 7 bases removed from V and 9 bases from J, the gap between germline ends came to 16 bases. The CDR3 has 14 amino acids. The germline gives CDR1 MNHEY, CDR2 SMNVEV (reference sequence). The CDR3 DNA reads as TGTGCCAGCACCCAGTCCGCGGGGGGTTCACCCCTCCACTTT. Residues: CASTQSAGGSPLHF.

This clone was observed a few times. The chain has TRBV27 and TRBJ1-2, with 7 bases aligning to TRBD1. V gave up 9 bases and J gave up 2 bases; unmatched junction bases: 3. The CDR3 has 12 residues. Germline CDR1 reads MNHEY; CDR2 reads SMNVEV (reference sequence). DNA of the CDR3: TGTGCCAGGAGGGGACAGAACTATGGCTACACCTTC. It is translated as CARRGQNYGYTF.

V usage is TRBV6-5 and J usage is TRBJ1-1; D gene ambiguous. V dropped 8 bases and J dropped 3 bases, with 7 bases sitting between them. From germline, CDR1 is MNHEY and CDR2 SVGAGI. This CDR3 region has 11 residues. The CDR3 DNA reads as TGTGCCAGCTTCGGGTACACTGAAGCTTTCTTT. The encoded protein is CASFGYTEAFF.

The chain joins TRBV10-3 to TRBJ2-1; TRBD2 aligns across 10 bases. Germline loops: CDR1 ENHRY, CDR2 SYGVKD. The CDR3 has 19 amino acids. The V and J ends lost 11 bases and 2 bases, in that order; junction bases with no gene match: 21. Here the CDR3 reads CASGGASGRAQGPYNEQFF. In nucleotides, the CDR3 is TGTGCCTCCGGGGGAGCAAGCGGGAGGGCCCAAGGCCCCTACAATGAGCAGTTCTTC.

In this sample, this clone turned up once. The chain combines TRBV20-1 with TRBJ2-7; 7 nucleotides align to TRBD2. The CDR3 is 13 residues long. The germline V gene has CDR1 DFQATT and CDR2 SNEGSKA (reference sequence). V lost 3 bases to trimming and J lost 1 base; unmatched junction nucleotides: 3. CDR3 DNA sequence: TGCAGTGCTAGTGGCGGGGGATCCTACGAGCAGTACTTC. Protein product: CSASGGGSYEQYF.

The V and J genes are TRBV3-1 (or the pseudogene TRBV3-2) and TRBJ2-1; TRBD1 agrees at 7 bases. The CDR3 has 16 residues. Trimming took 4 bases from V and 7 from J; bases not matched to a gene: 13. Germline V gene data show CDR1 as LGHDT and CDR2 as YNNKEL (reference sequence). Here the CDR3 DNA reads TGTGCCAGCAGCCCTAGGACAGGCGGTCTGGGTAATGAGCAGTTCTTC. Translated, it gives CASSPRTGGLGNEQFF.

The chain combines TRBV4-1 with TRBJ2-5; 13 bases line up with TRBD2. The germline gives CDR1 MGHRA, CDR2 YSYEKL. This CDR3 spans 17 amino acids. V trimming: 0 bases; J trimming: 5 bases; junction bases outside the gene matches: 6. The CDR3 sequence is CASSQDRTSGRVETQYF. The CDR3 DNA reads as TGCGCCAGCAGCCAAGATCGGACTAGCGGGAGAGTTGAGACCCAGTACTTC.

This clone has a handful of counts. The chain recombines TRBV10-3 with TRBJ2-1, with 8 bases matching TRBD1. The trim removed 3 bases at V and 3 bases at J, leaving 7 bases unmatched. The germline V gene encodes CDR1 ENHRY and CDR2 SYGVKD. The CDR3 contains 16 residues. The CDR3 spells CAISDVRQGSYNEQFF. The CDR3 nucleotides read TGTGCCATCAGTGACGTCCGACAGGGGAGCTACAATGAGCAGTTCTTC.

Here the CDR3 DNA reads TGTGCCAGCAGCGTAACAGGTTCACCCCTCCACTTT. Translated, it gives CASSVTGSPLHF. This chain connects TRBV7-9 to TRBJ1-6; possibly TRBD1 for D (5 bases). The CDR3 contains 12 residues. From germline, CDR1 is SEHNR and CDR2 FQNEAQ (reference sequence). V lost 5 bases and J lost 9, with 8 bases in between.

The chain employs TRBV27 and TRBJ2-7; the D is unclear. There are 15 residues in the CDR3. CDR1 is MNHEY and CDR2 is SMNVEV in the germline V gene (reference sequence). Trimming stripped 8 bases from V and 1 base from J, with 18 bases between. The CDR3 sequence: CASSPQEAASYEQYF. The CDR3 nucleotides read TGTGCCAGCTCCCCTCAGGAAGCCGCTTCCTACGAGCAGTACTTC.

There are a few counts of this clone. The gene calls are TRBV6-1 and TRBJ1-4, with a weak D call TRBD1 (6 bases). CDR3 length equals 15 residues. Trimming took off 3 bases at V and 6 bases at J, with 14 bases between the two ends. From germline, CDR1 is MNHNS and CDR2 SASEGT. The CDR3 coding sequence is TGTGCCAGCAGTGAGGGGTGGGGGCTGGATGAAAAACTGTTTTTT. Protein: CASSEGWGLDEKLFF.

V usage is TRBV7-2 and J usage is TRBJ2-1; TRBD1 matches 10 bases. This CDR3 spans 15 amino acids. V lost 2 bases, J lost 5 bases, and 3 bases stayed unmatched. Germline CDR1 is SGHTA and CDR2 is FQGNSA. CDR3 sequence: CASSLWDRGNNEQFF. The CDR3 DNA sequence: TGTGCCAGCAGCTTATGGGACAGGGGAAACAATGAGCAGTTCTTC.

This clone was counted a single time. The chain uses TRBV9 and TRBJ1-3; 7 positions match TRBD1. From germline, CDR1 is SGDLS and CDR2 YYNGEE. This CDR3 spans 18 amino acids. After removal of 2 bases from V and 0 bases from J, the junction contained 11 bases not matched to a gene. CDR3 loop: CASSVAGTETASGNTIYF. CDR3 DNA: TGTGCCAGCAGCGTTGCTGGGACAGAGACAGCCTCTGGAAACACCATATATTTT.

This chain uses TRBV7-8 with TRBJ2-5, with a tentative D call TRBD1 (5 bases). The V gene's germline CDR1 is SGHVS and CDR2 FQNEAQ. The CDR3 runs 17 residues. Trimming shortened V by 1 base and J by 1 base, and 16 bases separated the two germline ends. CDR3 bases: TGTGCCAGCAGCTTAGGGCAGGGCTCGGTTACCCAAGAGACCCAGTACTTC. Its translation is CASSLGQGSVTQETQYF.

The J gene is TRBJ2-7, the V gene TRBV5-8; 8 bases align to TRBD2. Germline assignment: CDR1 SGHTS and CDR2 YDEGEE. The CDR3 extends over 17 amino acids. Unmatched junction bases numbered 14, after V lost 4 bases and J lost 2 bases. CDR3 residues: CASSAPGGVPTTYEQYV. CDR3 DNA sequence: TGTGCCAGCAGCGCCCCGGGGGGGGTCCCAACGACCTACGAGCAGTACGTC.

The chain joins TRBV27 to TRBJ2-5; D unclear. CDR1 and CDR2 from the germline V gene are MNHEY and SMNVEV (reference sequence). Between the trimmed V and J ends, which lost 0 bases and 1 base, there was a span of 9 bases. This CDR3 has 15 residues. CDR3 nucleotides: TGTGCCAGCAGTTTATCCTCACTGGTCCAAGAGACCCAGTACTTC. It is translated as CASSLSSLVQETQYF.

This chain connects TRBV6-5 to TRBJ2-1; D may be TRBD2 (5 bases). Deletions cut 5 bases from V and 15 bases from J, with 17 bases between. Germline CDR1 MNHEY, CDR2 SVGAGI. The CDR3 has 12 residues. CDR3 coding DNA: TGTGCCAGCAGTCCCACTAGTGAGTTTAGGTTCTTC. This translates into CASSPTSEFRFF.

V and J are TRBV24-1 and TRBJ2-3; 8 positions match TRBD2. V was pared by 0 bases and J by 4 bases, with 17 bases of the junction left unmatched. The CDR3 contains 20 residues. CDR1 KGHDR and CDR2 SFDVKD come from the germline V gene. The CDR3: CATSDLQEGWREAPPDTQYF. The CDR3 coding sequence is TGTGCCACCAGTGATTTGCAAGAGGGCTGGCGGGAGGCCCCCCCAGATACGCAGTATTTT.

This rearrangement joins TRBV10-2 to TRBJ1-6; tentative D call: TRBD1 (5 bases). Trimming stripped 2 bases from V and 9 bases from J, with 11 bases between. Germline V gene data show CDR1 as WSHSY and CDR2 as SAAADI. The CDR3 has 14 residues. CDR3 DNA: TGCGCCAGCAGTGAGATCGCCAGGGCTTCACCCCTCCACTTT. Translated, it gives CASSEIARASPLHF.

The genes are TRBV4-1 and TRBJ2-3, with TRBD2 identical over 13 bases. CDR3 length: 17 amino acids. V lost 1 base, J lost 4 bases, and 5 bases stayed unmatched. Germline CDR1 and CDR2: MGHRA and YSYEKL. CDR3 amino acids: CASSQGSGLAGADTQYF. In DNA, the CDR3 is TGCGCCAGCAGCCAAGGATCTGGACTAGCGGGAGCAGATACGCAGTATTTT.

The chain has TRBV12-3 or TRBV12-4 and TRBJ1-2; no definite D call. This CDR3 is built from 12 residues. Trimming cost V 5 bases and J 10 bases, with 14 bases left between them. For the CDR3, the DNA is TGTGCCAGCAGTCCTTCGGGGTTAACCTACACCTTC. Translated, it gives CASSPSGLTYTF.

The V and J genes are TRBV2 and TRBJ2-7; TRBD2 is a possible D gene (6 bases). CDR1 is SNHLY and CDR2 is FYNNEI in the germline V gene. CDR3 length: 14 amino acids. V was trimmed by 8 bases and J by 6 bases, leaving 20 bases between them. The CDR3 here is CASEGGAPRGEQYF. In DNA, the CDR3 is TGTGCCAGCGAAGGAGGGGCCCCAAGGGGCGAGCAGTACTTC.

V gene TRBV14 combines with J gene TRBJ2-1, with D hard to call. V was trimmed by 4 bases and J by 5 bases, leaving 6 bases between them. CDR3 length equals 12 residues. The V gene's germline CDR1 is SGHDN and CDR2 FVKESK. CDR3 in amino acids: CASSRQNNEQFF. DNA of the CDR3: TGTGCCAGCAGCCGGCAGAACAATGAGCAGTTCTTC.

This chain links TRBV15 with TRBJ2-1, with 8 nucleotides matching TRBD2. CDR3 length: 17 amino acids. V was pared by 6 bases and J by 0 bases, with 10 bases of the junction left unmatched. The germline V gene has CDR1 LNHNV and CDR2 YYDKDF (reference sequence). The CDR3 DNA follows: TGTGCCACCAGAATTAGCGGGATCGGGAGCTCCTACAATGAGCAGTTCTTC. Translating it yields CATRISGIGSSYNEQFF.

The chain carries TRBV18 and TRBJ1-5; a possible D gene is TRBD1 (5 bases). Germline V gene sequence: CDR1 KGHSH, CDR2 LQKENI. Trimming took off 1 base at V and 3 bases at J, with 10 bases between the two ends. This CDR3 contains 15 residues. DNA for the CDR3: TGTGCCAGCTCACCACGACGGGGGGACAATCAGCCCCAGCATTTT. Translation gives CASSPRRGDNQPQHF.